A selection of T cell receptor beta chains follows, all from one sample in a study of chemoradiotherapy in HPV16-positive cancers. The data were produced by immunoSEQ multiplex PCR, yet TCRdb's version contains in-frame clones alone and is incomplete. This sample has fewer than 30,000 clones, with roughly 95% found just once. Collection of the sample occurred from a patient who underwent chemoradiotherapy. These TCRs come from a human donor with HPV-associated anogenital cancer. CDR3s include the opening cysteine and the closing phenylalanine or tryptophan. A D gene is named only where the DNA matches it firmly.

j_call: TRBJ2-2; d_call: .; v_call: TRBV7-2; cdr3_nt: TGTGCCAGCAGCAAAAAGGCACAGCTGACTATACTGAACACCGGGGAGCTGTTTTTT; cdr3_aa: CASSKKAQLTILNTGELFF
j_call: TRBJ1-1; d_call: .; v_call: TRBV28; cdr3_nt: TGTGCCAGCAGTTTTCTCCTGACGGCACCGAACACTGAAGCTTTCTTT; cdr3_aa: CASSFLLTAPNTEAFF
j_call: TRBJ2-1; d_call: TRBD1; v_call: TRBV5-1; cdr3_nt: TGCGCCAGCAGGTTCGGTACAGGGGTTGTGGATGAGCAGTTCTTC; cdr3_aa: CASRFGTGVVDEQFF
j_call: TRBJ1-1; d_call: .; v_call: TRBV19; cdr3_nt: TGTGCCAGTAGTGGGCAGAAGAACACTGAAGCTTTCTTT; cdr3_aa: CASSGQKNTEAFF
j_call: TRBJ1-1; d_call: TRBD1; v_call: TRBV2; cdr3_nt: TGTGCCAGCATTATCGGACAGGGCCGAAACACTGAAGCTTTCTTT; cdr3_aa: CASIIGQGRNTEAFF
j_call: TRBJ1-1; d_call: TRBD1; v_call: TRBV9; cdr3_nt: TGTGCCAGCAGCGTACAAGAGGGGGCAACTGAAGCTTTCTTT; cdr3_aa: CASSVQEGATEAFF
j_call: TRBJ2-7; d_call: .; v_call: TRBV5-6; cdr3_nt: TGTGCCAGCAGCTTAGGTCCCAGGGCCCTGGACGAGCAGTACTTC; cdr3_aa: CASSLGPRALDEQYF
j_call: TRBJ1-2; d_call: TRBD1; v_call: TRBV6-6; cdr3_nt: TGTGCCAGCAGTTATCGGGACAGGAACTATGGCTACACCTTC; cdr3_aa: CASSYRDRNYGYTF
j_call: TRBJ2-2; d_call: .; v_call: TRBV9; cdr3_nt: TGTGCCAGCAGGCAGCGGGCCAACACCGGGGAGCTGTTTTTT; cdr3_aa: CASRQRANTGELFF
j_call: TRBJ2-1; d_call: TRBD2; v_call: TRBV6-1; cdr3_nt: TGTGCCAGCAGTGAAGGCGTCTTTGGGGCTAGCGGGAGTAGGCATGAGCAGTTCTTC; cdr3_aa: CASSEGVFGASGSRHEQFF
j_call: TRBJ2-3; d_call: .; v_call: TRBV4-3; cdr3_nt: TGCGCCAGCAGCCACCGGGGGGCCGGCACAGATACGCAGTATTTT; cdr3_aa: CASSHRGAGTDTQYF
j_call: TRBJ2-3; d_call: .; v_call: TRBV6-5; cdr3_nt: TGTGCCAGCAGCTCCCTTGTGAGCACAGATACGCAGTATTTT; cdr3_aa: CASSSLVSTDTQYF
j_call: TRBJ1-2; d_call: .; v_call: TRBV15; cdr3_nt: TGTGCCACCAGCAGAGGGTCTAAAAGGGAAAATGTTGAAGGCTACACCTTC; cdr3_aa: CATSRGSKRENVEGYTF
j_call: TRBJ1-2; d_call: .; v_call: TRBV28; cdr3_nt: TGTGCCAGCAGTTTATTCCAGGGTAAGGCCACCTTC; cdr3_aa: CASSLFQGKATF
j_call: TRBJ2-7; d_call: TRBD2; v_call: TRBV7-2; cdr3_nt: TGTGCCAGCAGCTTAGGGGGGGGGACTGGATCCTACGAGCAGTACTTC; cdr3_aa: CASSLGGGTGSYEQYF
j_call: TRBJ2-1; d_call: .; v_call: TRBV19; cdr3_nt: TGTGCCAGCCAGAGAAGTGGAATTCACAATGAGCAGTTCTTC; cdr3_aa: CASQRSGIHNEQFF